These T cell receptor beta chains were read from a single sample in a study of response to subunit inactivated influenza vaccine. TCRdb re-analysed the RT-PCR reads in MiXCR, keeping a single row per CDR3 protein. In the table there are 500,000 to 600,000 distinct CDR3 sequences, about 11% of which are singletons. This sample was also put to use in a study of T cells expressing NK-cell markers.

Here the sequenced sample was PBMCs from blood, taken on the day of vaccination. Receptor source: a man in his fifties who received an inactivated influenza vaccine. CDR3s include the opening cysteine and the closing phenylalanine or tryptophan. The D gene is left open where the match is weak. Only some rows state a clone size, as once, few, many or a class for expanded clones.

j_call v_call cdr3_length d_call clone_size cdr3_nt cdr3_aa
TRBJ2-3 TRBV11-2 13 . . TGTGCCAGCAGCTTAGGAGGTCCTAATACGCAGTATTTT CASSLGGPNTQYF
TRBJ2-2 TRBV5-1 11 . many TGTGCCAGCAGCTTAAACGGGGAGCTGTTTTTT CASSLNGELFF
TRBJ2-2 TRBV20-1 14 . . TGCAGTGCGGTACTAGCAGCGAACACCGGGGAGCTGTTTTTT CSAVLAANTGELFF
TRBJ2-3 TRBV10-3 13 TRBD1 . TGTGCCAACGGACAGGGGGGCACAGATACGCAGTATTTT CANGQGGTDTQYF
TRBJ1-5 TRBV5-5 14 . . TGTGCCAGCAGCTTGGAATTTAGCAATCAGCCCCAGCATTTT CASSLEFSNQPQHF
TRBJ2-7 TRBV27 16 TRBD1 few TGTGCCAGCAGTTTCAGGGGACAGCCGAACTCCTACGAGCAGTACTTC CASSFRGQPNSYEQYF
TRBJ2-1 TRBV6-2/TRBV6-3 17 . . TGTGCCAGCAGTTACTCGATGACGGTTTTTGCCTACAATGAGCAGTTCTTC CASSYSMTVFAYNEQFF
TRBJ2-2 TRBV24-1 16 TRBD2 . TGTGCCACCAGTGAACATAGCGGGATGAACACCGGGGAGCTGTTTTTT CATSEHSGMNTGELFF
TRBJ2-5 TRBV18 15 . . TGTGCCAGCTCACAACGGGGCGGGACTCAAGAGACCCAGTACTTC CASSQRGGTQETQYF
TRBJ2-3 TRBV20-1 13 TRBD2 few TGCAGTGCTATTGCACTAGCGGGAGATACGCAGTATTTT CSAIALAGDTQYF
TRBJ1-5 TRBV3-1 14 TRBD1 many TGTGCCAGCAGCCAAGCCTCAGGGGGACAGCCCCAGCATTTT CASSQASGGQPQHF
TRBJ2-6 TRBV6-1 16 . few TGTGCCACGGGACCCCTCAGTAGCTCTGGGGCCAACGTCCTGACTTTC CATGPLSSSGANVLTF
TRBJ2-5 TRBV27 14 TRBD1 . TGTGCCAGCAGTCCCTGGACAGGGAAAGAGACCCAGTACTTC CASSPWTGKETQYF
TRBJ2-7 TRBV30 12 . few TGTGCCTGGAGCGACACCCCCTACGAGCAGTACTTC CAWSDTPYEQYF
TRBJ2-5 TRBV14 15 TRBD2 . TGTGCCAGCAGCCTACAGCGGGGGGGCTCACAGACCCAGTACTTC CASSLQRGGSQTQYF
TRBJ1-2 TRBV20-1 12 TRBD1 few TGCAGTGCGAGGGACAGGGGAGGCGGCTACACCTTC CSARDRGGGYTF
TRBJ2-7 TRBV12-3/TRBV12-4 14 TRBD1 few TGTGCCAGCAGGGAAGGGACAGCCTCCTACGAGCAGTACTTC CASREGTASYEQYF
TRBJ1-3 TRBV7-2 13 . . TGTGCCAGCAGCTTCGGGCCCGCAAACACCATATATTTT CASSFGPANTIYF
TRBJ2-5 TRBV5-1 15 . . TGCGCCAGCAGCTTGGGGGACACGACACAAGAGACCCAGTACTTC CASSLGDTTQETQYF
TRBJ2-1 TRBV7-2 16 TRBD2 few TGTGCCAGCAGCACCCAGCTAGCGGGGGGGCGGGATGAGCAGTTCTTC CASSTQLAGGRDEQFF
TRBJ2-3 TRBV5-1 15 . . TGCGCCAGCAGCTCGGACAGCTCTAGCACAGATACGCAGTATTTT CASSSDSSSTDTQYF
TRBJ1-3 TRBV6-2/TRBV6-3 18 . many TGTGCCAGCAGGACGATAACCGGGACGGACCTCTCTGGAAACACCATATATTTT CASRTITGTDLSGNTIYF
TRBJ1-1 TRBV7-2 14 TRBD1 few TGTGCCAGCAGCTTACAGGGGGTAAGCACTGAAGCTTTCTTT CASSLQGVSTEAFF
TRBJ1-5 TRBV18 16 TRBD1 few TGTGCCAGCTCACCTAAAGAGACAGGGGGCAATCAGCCCCAGCATTTT CASSPKETGGNQPQHF
TRBJ2-7 TRBV4-1 16 . once TGCGCCAGCAGCCCCCGAAACATTAAGGGTACCTACGAGCAGTACTTC CASSPRNIKGTYEQYF
TRBJ2-1 TRBV7-2 17 TRBD2 . TGTGCCAGCAGCTCACAAACGGGACTAGCGGGTTACAATGAGCAGTTCTTC CASSSQTGLAGYNEQFF